This passage covers 15 T cell receptor beta chains from one sample sequenced in a study of blood T cell repertoires in COVID-19. Assay used: immunoSEQ multiplex PCR; TCRdb lists only in-frame clones, some missing. The top ten clones hold 15% to 20% of a sample with 200,000 to 250,000 clones, roughly 80% of them seen once. The sample consisted of peripheral blood. These receptors were taken from an elderly woman with active or convalescent COVID-19.

The DNA of the CDR3 is TGTGCCAGCAGCCCCGAAGCCCTAGCCAAAAACATTCAGTACTTC. The encoded protein is CASSPEALAKNIQYF. J is TRBJ2-4 and V is TRBV9; D ambiguous. The V gene's germline CDR1 is SGDLS and CDR2 YYNGEE. V was cut by 4 bases and J by 0 bases, with 11 bases left in between. This CDR3 spans 15 amino acids.

This chain links TRBV6-2 or TRBV6-3 with TRBJ1-2; tentative D call: TRBD1 (5 bases). The CDR3 sequence is 14 residues long. The V gene lost 2 bases and the J gene lost 3 bases, with 10 bases spanning the gap. CDR1 is MNHEY and CDR2 is SVGEGT in the germline V gene. CDR3 amino acids: CASSYPREDYGYTF. In DNA, the CDR3 is TGTGCCAGCAGTTACCCCAGGGAGGACTATGGCTACACCTTC.

The chain couples TRBV30 to TRBJ2-3, with 9 nucleotides matching TRBD2. The V and J ends lost 2 bases and 5 bases, in that order; junction bases with no gene match: 8. The CDR3 consists of 15 residues. Per germline, CDR1 GTSNPN and CDR2 SVGIG (reference sequence). CDR3 in DNA: TGTGCCTGGAGTCCTGCGGGGGGGGCTCTAGATACGCAGTATTTT. Its translation is CAWSPAGGALDTQYF.

This clone was found a few times. This chain links TRBV30 with TRBJ2-7, with 9 bases aligning to TRBD2. CDR1 is GTSNPN, CDR2 SVGIG, per germline (reference sequence). This CDR3 has 14 amino acids. V was pared by 2 bases and J by 5 bases, with 7 bases of the junction left unmatched. CDR3 in DNA: TGTGCCTGGAGTTGGAAAGCGGGAGGAGACGAGCAGTACTTC. Translating gives CAWSWKAGGDEQYF.

The CDR3 spells CAISERSGTGGNTIYF. The DNA of the CDR3 is TGTGCCATCAGTGAGCGATCCGGGACAGGGGGAAACACCATATATTTT. V and J are TRBV10-3 and TRBJ1-3; 9 bases agree with TRBD1. The germline CDR1 and CDR2 sequences are ENHRY and SYGVKD. Losses at the gene ends were 2 bases for V and 4 bases for J; bases not matched to a gene: 6. The CDR3 spans 16 residues.

This chain connects TRBV7-9 to TRBJ1-4; 8 bases are a match to TRBD1. The CDR3 extends over 15 amino acids. Trimming took 3 bases from V and 6 from J; bases not matched to a gene: 6. Germline values: CDR1 SEHNR, CDR2 FQNEAQ (reference sequence). The CDR3 region is CASSFSGGGDEKLFF. CDR3 sequence (DNA): TGTGCCAGCAGCTTTTCAGGGGGCGGGGATGAAAAACTGTTTTTT. The full variable domain, completed using reference TRBV7-9 and TRBJ1-4, is DTGVSQNPRHKITKRGQNVTFRCDPISEHNRLYWYRQTLGQGPEFLTYFQNEAQLEKSRLLSDRFSAERPKGSFSTLEIQRTEQGDSAMYLCASSFSGGGDEKLFFGSGTQLSVL.

The V gene is TRBV11-3, the J gene TRBJ2-2; D might be TRBD2 (6 bases). V lost 5 bases and J 6 bases, leaving 13 bases between the germline ends. Looked up from germline, CDR1 is SGHNT and CDR2 is YENEEA. This CDR3 is 14 amino acids long. The CDR3 coding sequence is TGTGCCAGCAGCATGGGAGCTAGCGCCGGGGAGCTGTTTTTT. Encoded protein: CASSMGASAGELFF.

V and J are TRBV9 and TRBJ2-4; 11 bases agree with TRBD2. V lost 4 bases, J lost 5 bases, and 11 bases stayed unmatched. Germline values: CDR1 SGDLS, CDR2 YYNGEE. The CDR3 covers 17 residues. The CDR3 nucleotides read TGTGCCAGCAGCCCAGGAGAACTAGCGGGAGTTCAAAACATTCAGTACTTC. Amino acids: CASSPGELAGVQNIQYF.

V usage is TRBV5-1 and J usage is TRBJ2-5; TRBD2 agrees at 12 bases. The J segment lost 5 bases and the V segment lost 2 bases, leaving 7 bases of the junction unmatched. The CDR3 is 16 amino acids. CDR1 is SGHRS, CDR2 YFSETQ, per germline. The CDR3 bases are TGCGCCAGCAGCTTTGGGCTAGCGGGAGGGGTTGAGACCCAGTACTTC. Residues: CASSFGLAGGVETQYF.

Notes on this clone: The junction departs from germline at one end; a sequencing error may be responsible. J is TRBJ2-7 and V is TRBV11-2; 11 bases map to TRBD2. The CDR3 consists of 16 residues. Germline CDR1 SGHAT, CDR2 FQNNGV. CDR3: CASRLAASGGTYEQYF. CDR3 nucleotides: TGTGCCAGCAGGTTAGCGGCTAGCGGGGGGACGTACGAGCAGTACTTC.

The chain couples TRBV5-3 to TRBJ1-2; the match to TRBD1 covers 7 bases. TRBV5-3 is treated as an ORF (open reading frame) with a function not yet certain. The trim removed 9 bases at V and 7 bases at J, leaving 9 bases unmatched. CDR3 length equals 12 residues. The CDR3 nucleotides are TGTGCCAACCCGACAGGGATAAGTGGCTACACCTTC. Protein product: CANPTGISGYTF.

The V call is TRBV24-1, the J call TRBJ1-1, with D unclear. The V gene lost 1 base and the J gene lost 0 bases, with 8 bases spanning the gap. The CDR3 covers 15 residues. Germline V gives CDR1 KGHDR, CDR2 SFDVKD. In DNA, the CDR3 is TGTGCCACCAGTGATTTACCGACAATGAACACTGAAGCTTTCTTT. Encoded protein: CATSDLPTMNTEAFF.

The rearrangement links TRBV5-1 to TRBJ2-7, with TRBD2 as a possible D gene (6 bases). Trimming took 2 bases from V and 2 from J, leaving 11 bases between them. CDR3 size: 14 residues. Germline CDR1 reads SGHRS; CDR2 reads YFSETQ. CDR3 sequence reads: CASSFGGTAYEQYF. DNA for the CDR3: TGCGCCAGCAGCTTTGGGGGGACTGCCTACGAGCAGTACTTC.

The J gene is TRBJ2-5, the V gene TRBV5-1, with TRBD1 as a possible D gene (6 bases). The germline V gene has CDR1 SGHRS and CDR2 YFSETQ. Trimming pared 0 bases from V and 4 bases from J, leaving 10 bases between. CDR3 length: 14 amino acids. As DNA, the CDR3 is TGCGCCAGCAGCTTGGGGGGGCCGGGAGAGACCCAGTACTTC. Protein product: CASSLGGPGETQYF. Variable domain in full (rest from reference TRBV5-1 and TRBJ2-5): KAGVTQTPRYLIKTRGQQVTLSCSPISGHRSVSWYQQTPGQGLQFLFEYFSETQRNKGNFPGRFSGRQFSNSRSEMNVSTLELGDSALYLCASSLGGPGETQYFGPGTRLLVL.

The chain employs TRBV6-5 and TRBJ2-7, with 11 bases matching TRBD1. The ends lost 5 bases at V and 9 bases at J; junction bases unmatched: 12. This CDR3 has 15 residues. The V gene's germline CDR1 is MNHEY and CDR2 SVGAGI. The CDR3 here is CASSNPGQGGRGQYF. Here the CDR3 DNA reads TGTGCCAGCAGTAACCCGGGACAGGGGGGAAGAGGGCAGTACTTC.